This T cell receptor beta chain derives from a study of type 1 and type 2 diabetes patients. Study summary: From PBMCs, CD4+ and CD8+ T cells were isolated by magnetic microbeads. Study-wide results and caveats: In type 2 diabetes, highly-expanded CD4+ clones took a median about 4% of reads. Age and gender were not matched between study groups.

This clonotype was seen a handful of times. Its target is unknown. PCR was run on genomic DNA. Multiplex PCR with 30 forward and 13 reverse primers amplified the TCR beta CDR3. Each CDR3 protein gets one entry after TCRdb re-called the multiplex PCR reads with MiXCR. The repertoire includes approximately 260,000 distinct CDR3 sequences, 47% of them detected once, and approximately 14% sits in the top ten. The sequence came from a man in his late teens or twenties with type 2 diabetes. Specimen: peripheral blood mononuclear cells (PBMCs).

Here the CDR3 reads CASSMIDRAVSGANVLTF. The DNA for the CDR3 is TGTGCCAGTAGTATGATAGACAGAGCTGTCTCTGGGGCCAACGTCCTGACTTTC. This sequence joins TRBV19 and TRBJ2-6; D is perhaps TRBD1 (5 bases). CDR1 is LNHDA and CDR2 is SQIVND in the germline V gene (reference sequence). This CDR3 contains 18 residues. V was clipped by 3 bases and J by 0 bases, with 15 bases between them.